This entry features one TCR beta chain sequence. These data originate in a study of blood T cell repertoires in COVID-19. About the research overall: Some COVID-19 samples were acute and others convalescent; all came from the United States, Italy and Spain. In each case, the material was cDNA or gDNA derived from T cells, B-cell-depleted T cells, or PBMCs.

Per the original data handling: Reference gene primer amplification in the assay estimated nucleated cell counts. Sequencing was performed with immunoSEQ multiplex PCR; in TCRdb, only in-frame clones are kept and a portion is missing. V and J calls and clone size follow that table, whereas D and trimming were derived from the DNA. Here the sample spans 270,000 or so clones, around 82% being singletons. Germline V gene lookup returns CDR1 LNHDA and CDR2 SQIVND (reference sequence). The CDR3 consists of 14 residues. V was cut by 4 bases and J by 2 bases, with 10 bases left in between. The clonotype was recovered from a human donor in a cohort sampled during active COVID-19. The J gene is TRBJ2-3, the V gene TRBV19; TRBD1 might be the D (5 bases). Sequencing input: peripheral blood. The CDR3 DNA sequence: TGTGCCAGTAGTACAGGGCCGCTCACAGATACGCAGTATTTT. Translated, it gives CASSTGPLTDTQYF.